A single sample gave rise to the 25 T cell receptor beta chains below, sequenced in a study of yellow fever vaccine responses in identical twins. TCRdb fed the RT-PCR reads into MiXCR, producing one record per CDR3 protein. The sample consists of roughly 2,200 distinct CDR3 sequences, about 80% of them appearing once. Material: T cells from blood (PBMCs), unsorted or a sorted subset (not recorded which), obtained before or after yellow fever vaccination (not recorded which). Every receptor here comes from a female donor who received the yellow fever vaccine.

The CDR3 DNA reads TGTGCCAGCAGAGCCGGGGGGAACAATCAGCCCCAGCATTTT. Its translation: CASRAGGNNQPQHF. The chain has TRBV11-1 and TRBJ1-5, with D perhaps TRBD1 (5 bases). In germline, CDR1 is SGHAT, CDR2 FQDESV (reference sequence). This CDR3 contains 14 residues. Deletions cut 6 bases from V and 3 bases from J, with 12 bases between.

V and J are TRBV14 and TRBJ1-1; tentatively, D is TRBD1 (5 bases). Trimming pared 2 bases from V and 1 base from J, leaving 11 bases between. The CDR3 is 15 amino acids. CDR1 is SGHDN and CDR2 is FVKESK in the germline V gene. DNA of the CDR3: TGTGCCAGCAGCCAACAGGGCCTCAAGAACACTGAAGCTTTCTTT. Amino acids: CASSQQGLKNTEAFF.

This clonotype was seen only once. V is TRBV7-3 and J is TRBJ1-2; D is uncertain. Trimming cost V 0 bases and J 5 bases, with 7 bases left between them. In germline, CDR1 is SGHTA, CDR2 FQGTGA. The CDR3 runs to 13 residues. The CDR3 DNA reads TGTGCCAGCAGCTTAACGTCGACTTATGGCTACACCTTC. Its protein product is CASSLTSTYGYTF.

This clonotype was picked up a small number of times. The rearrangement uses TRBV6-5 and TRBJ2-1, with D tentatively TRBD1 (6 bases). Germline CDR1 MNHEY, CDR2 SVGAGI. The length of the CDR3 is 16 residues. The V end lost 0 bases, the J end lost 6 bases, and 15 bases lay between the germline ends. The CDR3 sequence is CASSYSYGGVSNEQFF. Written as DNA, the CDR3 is TGTGCCAGCAGTTACTCGTATGGGGGCGTGAGCAATGAGCAGTTCTTC.

In nucleotides, the CDR3 is TGTGCCAGCAGCAGCTGGAATGAGCAGTTCTTC. Translation gives CASSSWNEQFF. V gene TRBV11-1 combines with J gene TRBJ2-1; D unclear. V was shortened by 5 bases and J by 7 bases, with 6 bases between the two germline ends. Germline values: CDR1 SGHAT, CDR2 FQDESV (reference sequence). The CDR3 spans 11 residues.

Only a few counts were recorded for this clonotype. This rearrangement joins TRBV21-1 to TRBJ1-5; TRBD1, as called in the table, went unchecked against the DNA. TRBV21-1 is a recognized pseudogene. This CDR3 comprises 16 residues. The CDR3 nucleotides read TGTGCCAGCAGCAAAGAGGCCCCCGATAGCAATCAGCCCCAGCATTTT. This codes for CASSKEAPDSNQPQHF.

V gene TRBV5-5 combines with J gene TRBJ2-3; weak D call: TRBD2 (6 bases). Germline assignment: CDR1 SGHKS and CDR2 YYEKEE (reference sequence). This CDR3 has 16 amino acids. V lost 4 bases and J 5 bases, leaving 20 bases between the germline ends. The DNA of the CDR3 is TGTGCCAGCAGCCCGTACGGCGGGACGGTTGGAGATACGCAGTATTTT. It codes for CASSPYGGTVGDTQYF.

The CDR3, as DNA: TGTGCCAGCAGTTACACCGGGACCCTCAATGAGCAGTTCTTC. Its protein is CASSYTGTLNEQFF. The rearrangement uses TRBV6-2 or TRBV6-3 and TRBJ2-1; perhaps D is TRBD1 or TRBD2 (5 bases each). Trimming stripped 2 bases from V and 6 bases from J, with 11 bases between. Germline V CDR1 and CDR2: MNHEY, SVGEGT. The CDR3 has 14 residues.

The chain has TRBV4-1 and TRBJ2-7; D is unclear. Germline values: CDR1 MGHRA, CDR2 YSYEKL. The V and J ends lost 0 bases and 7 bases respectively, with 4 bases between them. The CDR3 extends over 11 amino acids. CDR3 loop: CASSQDAEQYF. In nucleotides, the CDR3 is TGCGCCAGCAGCCAAGACGCAGAGCAGTACTTC.

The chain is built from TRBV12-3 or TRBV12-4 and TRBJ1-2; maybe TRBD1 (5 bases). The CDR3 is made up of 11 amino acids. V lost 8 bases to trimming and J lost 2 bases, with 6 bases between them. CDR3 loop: CASSGNYGYTF. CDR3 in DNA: TGTGCCAGCTCAGGGAACTATGGCTACACCTTC.

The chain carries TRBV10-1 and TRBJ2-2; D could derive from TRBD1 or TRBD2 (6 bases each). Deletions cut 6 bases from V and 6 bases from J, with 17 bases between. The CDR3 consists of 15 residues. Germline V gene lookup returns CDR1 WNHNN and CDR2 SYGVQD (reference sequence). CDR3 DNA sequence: TGCGCCAGCAGCGGGGGCCCCTTGGAGGCCGGGGAGCTGTTTTTT. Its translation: CASSGGPLEAGELFF.

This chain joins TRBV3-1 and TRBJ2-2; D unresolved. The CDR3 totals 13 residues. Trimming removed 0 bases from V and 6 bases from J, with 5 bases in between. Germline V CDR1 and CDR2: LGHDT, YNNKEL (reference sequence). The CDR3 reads CASSQDRAGELFF. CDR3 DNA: TGTGCCAGCAGCCAAGATAGGGCCGGGGAGCTGTTTTTT.

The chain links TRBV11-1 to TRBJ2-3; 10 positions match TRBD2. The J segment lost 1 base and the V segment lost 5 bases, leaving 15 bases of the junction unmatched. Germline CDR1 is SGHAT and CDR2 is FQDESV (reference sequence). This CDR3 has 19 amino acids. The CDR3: CASSPRLAGIPRGTDTQYF. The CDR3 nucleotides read TGTGCCAGCAGCCCTCGACTAGCGGGCATACCTCGGGGCACAGATACGCAGTATTTT.

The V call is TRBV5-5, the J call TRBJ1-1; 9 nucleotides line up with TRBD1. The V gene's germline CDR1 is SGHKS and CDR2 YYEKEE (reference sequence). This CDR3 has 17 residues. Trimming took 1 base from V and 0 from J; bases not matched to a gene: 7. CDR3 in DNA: TGTGCCAGCAGCTTGCAAGGGGGACAGGGCGTGAACACTGAAGCTTTCTTT. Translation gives CASSLQGGQGVNTEAFF.

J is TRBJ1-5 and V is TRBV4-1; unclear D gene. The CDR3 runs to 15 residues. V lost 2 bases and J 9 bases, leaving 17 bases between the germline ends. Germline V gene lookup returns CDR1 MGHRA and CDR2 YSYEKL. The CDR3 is CASSQSATGPLPQHF. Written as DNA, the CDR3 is TGCGCCAGCAGCCAATCCGCCACCGGGCCTCTGCCCCAGCATTTT.

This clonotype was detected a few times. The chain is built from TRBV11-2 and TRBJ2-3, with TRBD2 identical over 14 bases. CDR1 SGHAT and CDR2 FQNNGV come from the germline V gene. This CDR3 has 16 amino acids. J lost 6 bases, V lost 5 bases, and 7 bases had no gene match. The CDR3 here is CASSGGLAGVRDTQYF. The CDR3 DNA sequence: TGTGCCAGCAGCGGGGGACTAGCGGGAGTAAGGGATACGCAGTATTTT. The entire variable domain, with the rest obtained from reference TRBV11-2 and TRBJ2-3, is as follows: EAGVAQSPRYKIIEKRQSVAFWCNPISGHATLYWYQQILGQGPKLLIQFQNNGVVDDSQLPKDRFSAERLKGVDSTLKIQPAKLEDSAVYLCASSGGLAGVRDTQYFGPGTRLTVL.

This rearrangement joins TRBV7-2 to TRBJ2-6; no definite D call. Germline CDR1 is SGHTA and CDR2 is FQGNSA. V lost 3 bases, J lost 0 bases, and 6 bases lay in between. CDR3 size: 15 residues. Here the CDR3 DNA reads TGTGCCAGCAGCTTGGTTATCTCTGGGGCCAACGTCCTGACTTTC. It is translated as CASSLVISGANVLTF.

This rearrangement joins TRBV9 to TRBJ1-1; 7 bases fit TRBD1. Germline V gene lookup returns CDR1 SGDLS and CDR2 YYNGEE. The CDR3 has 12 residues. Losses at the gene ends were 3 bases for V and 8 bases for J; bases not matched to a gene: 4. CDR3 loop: CASSAGQQEAFF. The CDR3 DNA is TGTGCCAGCAGCGCGGGACAGCAAGAAGCTTTCTTT.

This CDR3 is CASSQGTSGDTDTQYF. CDR3 nucleotide sequence: TGTGCCAGCAGCCAAGGGACTAGCGGGGACACAGATACGCAGTATTTT. The chain combines TRBV4-2 with TRBJ2-3; 12 bases fit TRBD2. The V gene's germline CDR1 is LGHNA and CDR2 YNFKEQ. This CDR3 is built from 16 residues. Trimming took 1 base from V and 2 from J; bases not matched to a gene: 1.

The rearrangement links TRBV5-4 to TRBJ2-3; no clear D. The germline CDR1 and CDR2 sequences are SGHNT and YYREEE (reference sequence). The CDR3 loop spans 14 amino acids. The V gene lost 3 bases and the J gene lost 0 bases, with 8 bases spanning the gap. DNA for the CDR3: TGTGCCAGCAGCTGGGCTTCTAGCACAGATACGCAGTATTTT. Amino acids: CASSWASSTDTQYF.

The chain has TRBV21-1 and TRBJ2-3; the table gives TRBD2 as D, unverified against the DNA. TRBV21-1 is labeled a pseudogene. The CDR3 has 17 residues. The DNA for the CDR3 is TGTGCCAGCAGCCCATGCGGGGTAAACCCGAGCACAGATACGCAGTATTTT. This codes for CASSPCGVNPSTDTQYF.

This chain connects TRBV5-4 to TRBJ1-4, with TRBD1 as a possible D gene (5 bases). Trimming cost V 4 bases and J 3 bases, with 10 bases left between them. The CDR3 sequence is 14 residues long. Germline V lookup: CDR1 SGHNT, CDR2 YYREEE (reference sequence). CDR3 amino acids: CASSMGGANEKLFF. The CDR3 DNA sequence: TGTGCCAGCAGCATGGGGGGGGCTAATGAAAAACTGTTTTTT.

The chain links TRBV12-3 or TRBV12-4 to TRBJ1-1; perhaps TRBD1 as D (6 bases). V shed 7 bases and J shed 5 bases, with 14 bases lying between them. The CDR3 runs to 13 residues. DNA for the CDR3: TGTGCCAGCAACCCGACAGGATGGACTGAAGCTTTCTTT. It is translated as CASNPTGWTEAFF.

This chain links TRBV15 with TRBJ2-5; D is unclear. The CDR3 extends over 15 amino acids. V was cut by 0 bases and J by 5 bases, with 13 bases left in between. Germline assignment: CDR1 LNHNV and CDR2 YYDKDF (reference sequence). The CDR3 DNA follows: TGTGCCACCAGCAGAGATAAGGGCCTCGTGGAGACCCAGTACTTC. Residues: CATSRDKGLVETQYF.

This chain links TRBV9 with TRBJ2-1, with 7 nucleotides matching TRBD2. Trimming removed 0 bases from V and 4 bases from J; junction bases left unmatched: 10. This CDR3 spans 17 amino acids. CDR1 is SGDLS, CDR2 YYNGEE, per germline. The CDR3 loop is CASSVASGVTIYNEQFF. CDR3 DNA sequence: TGTGCCAGCAGCGTAGCGAGCGGGGTAACTATTTACAATGAGCAGTTCTTC.